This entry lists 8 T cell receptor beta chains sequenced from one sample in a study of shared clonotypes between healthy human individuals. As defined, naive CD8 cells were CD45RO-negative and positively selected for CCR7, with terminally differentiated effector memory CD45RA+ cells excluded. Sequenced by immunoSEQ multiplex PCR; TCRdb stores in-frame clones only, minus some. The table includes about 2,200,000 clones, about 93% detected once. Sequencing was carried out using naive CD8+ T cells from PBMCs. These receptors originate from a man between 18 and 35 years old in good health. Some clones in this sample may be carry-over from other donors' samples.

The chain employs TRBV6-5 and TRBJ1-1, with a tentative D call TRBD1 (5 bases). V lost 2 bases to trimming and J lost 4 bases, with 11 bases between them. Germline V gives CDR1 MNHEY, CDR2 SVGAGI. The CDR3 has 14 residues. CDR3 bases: TGTGCCAGCAGTTACCAGGGCCGGGGCACTGAAGCTTTCTTT. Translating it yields CASSYQGRGTEAFF.

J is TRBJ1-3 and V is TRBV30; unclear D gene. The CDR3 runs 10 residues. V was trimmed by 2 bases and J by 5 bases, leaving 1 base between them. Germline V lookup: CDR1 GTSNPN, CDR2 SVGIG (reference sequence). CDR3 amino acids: CAWSRNTIYF. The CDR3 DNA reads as TGTGCCTGGAGTAGAAACACCATATATTTT.

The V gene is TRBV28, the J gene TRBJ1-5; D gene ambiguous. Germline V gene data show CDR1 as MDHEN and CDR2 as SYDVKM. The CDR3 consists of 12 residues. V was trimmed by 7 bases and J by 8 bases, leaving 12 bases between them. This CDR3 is CASTIPGEPQHF. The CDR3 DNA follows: TGTGCCAGCACCATACCGGGTGAGCCCCAGCATTTT.

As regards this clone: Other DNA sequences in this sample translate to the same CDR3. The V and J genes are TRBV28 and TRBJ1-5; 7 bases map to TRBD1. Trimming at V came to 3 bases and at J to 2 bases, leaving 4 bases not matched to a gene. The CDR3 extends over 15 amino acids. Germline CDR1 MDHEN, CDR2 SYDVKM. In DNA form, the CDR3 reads TGTGCCAGCAGTTTTGAGGGGGCTGGCAATCAGCCCCAGCATTTT. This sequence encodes CASSFEGAGNQPQHF.

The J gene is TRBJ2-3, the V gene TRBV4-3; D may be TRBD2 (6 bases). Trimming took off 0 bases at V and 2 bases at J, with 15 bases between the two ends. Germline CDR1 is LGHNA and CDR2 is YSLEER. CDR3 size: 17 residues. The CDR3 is CASSQDGASGPTDTQYF. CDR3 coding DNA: TGCGCCAGCAGCCAAGATGGCGCCAGCGGGCCCACAGATACGCAGTATTTT.

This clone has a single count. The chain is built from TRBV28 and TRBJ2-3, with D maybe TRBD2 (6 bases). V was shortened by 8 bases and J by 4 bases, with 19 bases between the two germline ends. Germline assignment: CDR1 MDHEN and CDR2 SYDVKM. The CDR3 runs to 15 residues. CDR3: CASAPPRELADTQYF. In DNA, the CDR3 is TGTGCCAGCGCTCCCCCCCGGGAGTTGGCAGATACGCAGTATTTT.

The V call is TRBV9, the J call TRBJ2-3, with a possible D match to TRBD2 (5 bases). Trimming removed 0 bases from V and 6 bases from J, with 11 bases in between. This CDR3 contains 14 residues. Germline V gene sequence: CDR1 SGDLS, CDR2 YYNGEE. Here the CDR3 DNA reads TGTGCCAGCAGCGTAGAGACGGTAGCGGATACGCAGTATTTT. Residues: CASSVETVADTQYF.

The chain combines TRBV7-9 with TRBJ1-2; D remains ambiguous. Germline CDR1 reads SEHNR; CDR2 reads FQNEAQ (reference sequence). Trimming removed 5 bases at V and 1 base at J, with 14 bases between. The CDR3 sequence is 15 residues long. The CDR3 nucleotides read TGTGCCAGCAGCCCTAGCGATTCGATTAACTATGGCTACACCTTC. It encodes CASSPSDSINYGYTF.